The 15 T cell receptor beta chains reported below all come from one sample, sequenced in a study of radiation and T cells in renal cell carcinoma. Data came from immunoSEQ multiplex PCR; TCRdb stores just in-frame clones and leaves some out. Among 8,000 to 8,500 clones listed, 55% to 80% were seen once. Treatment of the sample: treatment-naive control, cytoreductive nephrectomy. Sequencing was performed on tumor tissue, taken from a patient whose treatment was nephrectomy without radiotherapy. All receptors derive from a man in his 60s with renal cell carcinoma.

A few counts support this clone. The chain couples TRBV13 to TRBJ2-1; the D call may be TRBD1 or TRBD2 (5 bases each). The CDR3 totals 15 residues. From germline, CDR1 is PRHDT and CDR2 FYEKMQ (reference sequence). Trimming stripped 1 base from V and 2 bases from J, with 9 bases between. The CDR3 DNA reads TGTGCCAGCAGCTTAGCACTAGGGGCCTACAATGAGCAGTTCTTC. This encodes CASSLALGAYNEQFF.

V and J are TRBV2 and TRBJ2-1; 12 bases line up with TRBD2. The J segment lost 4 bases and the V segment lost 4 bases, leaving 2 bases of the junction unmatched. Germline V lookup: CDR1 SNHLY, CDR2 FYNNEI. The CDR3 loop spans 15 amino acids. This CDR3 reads CASSGGTSGYNEQFF. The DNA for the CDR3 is TGTGCCAGCAGTGGGGGGACTAGCGGGTACAATGAGCAGTTCTTC.

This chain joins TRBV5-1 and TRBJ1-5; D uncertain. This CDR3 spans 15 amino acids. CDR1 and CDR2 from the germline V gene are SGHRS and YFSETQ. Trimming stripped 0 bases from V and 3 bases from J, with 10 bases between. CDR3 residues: CASSLEGTANQPQHF. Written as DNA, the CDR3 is TGCGCCAGCAGCTTGGAGGGAACCGCCAATCAGCCCCAGCATTTT.

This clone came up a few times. The CDR3 spells CASSWGRSEPGELFF. The CDR3 nucleotides are TGTGCCAGCAGCTGGGGTCGTTCCGAGCCCGGGGAGCTGTTTTTT. The gene calls are TRBV7-2 and TRBJ2-2; D not resolved. The V and J ends lost 4 bases and 6 bases respectively, with 15 bases between them. The CDR3 runs 15 residues. Germline CDR1 is SGHTA and CDR2 is FQGNSA.

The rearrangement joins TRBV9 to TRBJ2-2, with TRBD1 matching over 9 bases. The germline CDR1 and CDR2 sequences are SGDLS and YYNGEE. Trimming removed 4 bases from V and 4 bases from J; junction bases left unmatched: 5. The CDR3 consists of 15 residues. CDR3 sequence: CASSPQGQGTGELFF. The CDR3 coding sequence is TGTGCCAGCAGCCCCCAGGGACAGGGCACCGGGGAGCTGTTTTTT.

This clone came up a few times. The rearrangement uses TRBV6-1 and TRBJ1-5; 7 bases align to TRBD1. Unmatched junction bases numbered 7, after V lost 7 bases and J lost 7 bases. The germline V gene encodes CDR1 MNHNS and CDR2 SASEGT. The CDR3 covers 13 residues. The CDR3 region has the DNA TGTGCCAGCACCAGGGGGGTAGAGCAGCCCCAGCATTTT. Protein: CASTRGVEQPQHF.

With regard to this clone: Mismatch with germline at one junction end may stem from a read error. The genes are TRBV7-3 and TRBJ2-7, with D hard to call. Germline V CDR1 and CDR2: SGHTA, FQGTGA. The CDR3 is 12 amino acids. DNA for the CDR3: TGTGCCAGCAGCCTAACCGGAGACGAGCAGTACTTC. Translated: CASSLTGDEQYF.

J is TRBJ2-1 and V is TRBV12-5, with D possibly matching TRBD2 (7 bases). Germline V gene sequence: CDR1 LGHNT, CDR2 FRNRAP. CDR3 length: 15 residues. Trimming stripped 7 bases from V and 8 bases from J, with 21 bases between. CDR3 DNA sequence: TGTGCTAGTGCTGGGGAGGGGGGGCGTTTCCATGAGCAGTTCTTC. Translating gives CASAGEGGRFHEQFF.

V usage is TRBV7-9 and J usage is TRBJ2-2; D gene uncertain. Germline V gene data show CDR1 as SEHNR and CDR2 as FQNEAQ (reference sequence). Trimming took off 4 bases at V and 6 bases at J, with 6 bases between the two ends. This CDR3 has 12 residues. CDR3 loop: CASSSEAGELFF. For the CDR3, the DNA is TGTGCCAGCAGCTCCGAAGCCGGGGAGCTGTTTTTT.

The CDR3 here is CASSLVRDRATGELFF. The CDR3 region has the DNA TGTGCCAGCAGCTTAGTCCGGGACAGGGCGACCGGGGAGCTGTTTTTT. The rearrangement links TRBV5-6 to TRBJ2-2; TRBD1 matches at 9 bases. There are 16 residues in the CDR3. Germline CDR1 SGHDT, CDR2 YYEEEE. V gave up 2 bases and J gave up 5 bases; unmatched junction bases: 7.

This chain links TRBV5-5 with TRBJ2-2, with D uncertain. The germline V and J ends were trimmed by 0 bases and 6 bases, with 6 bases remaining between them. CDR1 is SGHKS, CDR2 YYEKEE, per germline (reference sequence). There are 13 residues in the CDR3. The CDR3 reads CASSLVGSGELFF. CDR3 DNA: TGTGCCAGCAGCTTGGTCGGGTCCGGGGAGCTGTTTTTT.

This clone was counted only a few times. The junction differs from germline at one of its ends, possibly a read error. The CDR3 DNA is TGTGCTAGCAGCTTAGTAGTGGGCTCTGGGGAGCTGTTTTTT. Protein sequence: CASSLVVGSGELFF. V and J are TRBV7-7 and TRBJ2-2; D unclear. Germline V lookup: CDR1 SSHAT, CDR2 FNYEAQ (reference sequence). CDR3 length equals 14 residues.

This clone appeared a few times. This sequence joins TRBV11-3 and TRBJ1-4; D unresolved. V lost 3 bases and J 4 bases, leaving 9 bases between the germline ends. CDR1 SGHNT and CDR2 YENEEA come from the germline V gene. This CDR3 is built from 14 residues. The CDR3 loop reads CASSFQSSNEKLFF. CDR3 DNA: TGTGCCAGCAGCTTCCAGTCTAGTAATGAAAAACTGTTTTTT.

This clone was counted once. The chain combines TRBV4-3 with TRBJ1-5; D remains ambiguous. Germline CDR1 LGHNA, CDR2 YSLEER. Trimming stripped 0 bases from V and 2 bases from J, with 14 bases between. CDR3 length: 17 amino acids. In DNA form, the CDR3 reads TGCGCCAGCAGCCAAGATTTGAGCAGTAAGGGCAATCAGCCCCAGCATTTT. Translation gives CASSQDLSSKGNQPQHF.

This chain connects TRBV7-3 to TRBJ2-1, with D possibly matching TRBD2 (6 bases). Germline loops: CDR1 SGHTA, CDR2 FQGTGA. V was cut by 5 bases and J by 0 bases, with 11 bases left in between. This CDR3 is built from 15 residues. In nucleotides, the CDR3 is TGTGCCAGCAGCCCGGGACTTAGCTCCTACAATGAGCAGTTCTTC. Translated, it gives CASSPGLSSYNEQFF.